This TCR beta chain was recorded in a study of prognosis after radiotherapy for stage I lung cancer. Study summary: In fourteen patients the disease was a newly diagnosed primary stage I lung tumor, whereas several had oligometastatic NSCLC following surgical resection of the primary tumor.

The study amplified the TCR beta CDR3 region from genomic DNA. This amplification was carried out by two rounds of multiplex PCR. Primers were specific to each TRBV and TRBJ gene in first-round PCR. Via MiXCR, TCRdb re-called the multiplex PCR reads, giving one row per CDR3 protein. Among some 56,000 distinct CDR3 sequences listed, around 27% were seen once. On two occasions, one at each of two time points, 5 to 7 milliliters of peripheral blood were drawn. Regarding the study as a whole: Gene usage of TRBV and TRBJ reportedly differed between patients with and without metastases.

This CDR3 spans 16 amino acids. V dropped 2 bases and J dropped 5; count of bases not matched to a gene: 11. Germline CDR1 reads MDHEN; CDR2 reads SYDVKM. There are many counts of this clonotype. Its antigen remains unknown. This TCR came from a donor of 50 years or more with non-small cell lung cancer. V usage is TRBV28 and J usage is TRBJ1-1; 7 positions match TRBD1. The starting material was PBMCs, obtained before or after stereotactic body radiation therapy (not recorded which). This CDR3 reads CASSLPAGAGQTEAFF. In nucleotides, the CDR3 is TGTGCCAGCAGTTTACCCGCAGGGGCGGGACAGACTGAAGCTTTCTTT. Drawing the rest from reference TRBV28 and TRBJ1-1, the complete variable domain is DVKVTQSSRYLVKRTGEKVFLECVQDMDHENMFWYRQDPGLGLRLIYFSYDVKMKEKGDIPEGYSVSREKKERFSLILESASTNQTSMYLCASSLPAGAGQTEAFFGQGTRLTVV.